This T cell receptor beta chain was found in a study of regulatory T cells in long-lasting Graves disease. Study as a whole: Persistent Graves' disease required over 5 years of antithyroid drugs and positive TSH receptor antibodies. Whole-study findings and limits: Study of thyroid tissue was not done, with only peripheral blood studied. Favoring TRBV28, TRBJ1-2 and TRBJ2-5 was a feature seen in persistent disease.

Concerning this clonotype itself: Antigen: not known.

Sample time point: persistent/refractory GD, antithyroid drugs over 5 years with positive TRAb. TCR sequences were obtained from RNA taken from PBMCs. Per the germline V gene, CDR1 is SGHDT and CDR2 is YYEEEE. CDR3 length: 13 residues. Trimming took 6 bases from V and 0 from J, leaving 10 bases between them. Combining iRepertoire HTBI primers with Arm-PCR of CDR3 regions, the authors built TCR beta libraries. TCRdb independently ran MiXCR on the multiplex PCR reads; one entry per CDR3 protein. The sample carries more than 350,000 distinct CDR3 sequences, about 21% recorded once. The origin of this receptor is a female donor with Graves disease. This material consisted of peripheral blood mononuclear cells (PBMCs), taken when the disease was refractory, from a patient treated with antithyroid drugs. The rearrangement uses TRBV5-6 and TRBJ2-7; D unresolved. CDR3 DNA: TGTGCCAGCACCGACTGGAACTCCTACGAGCAGTACTTC. As protein: CASTDWNSYEQYF. The variable domain in full, with the rest retrieved from reference TRBV5-6 and TRBJ2-7, is DAGVTQSPTHLIKTRGQQVTLRCSPKSGHDTVSWYQQALGQGPQFIFQYYEEEERQRGNFPDRFSGHQFPNYSSELNVNALLLGDSALYLCASTDWNSYEQYFGPGTRLTVT.